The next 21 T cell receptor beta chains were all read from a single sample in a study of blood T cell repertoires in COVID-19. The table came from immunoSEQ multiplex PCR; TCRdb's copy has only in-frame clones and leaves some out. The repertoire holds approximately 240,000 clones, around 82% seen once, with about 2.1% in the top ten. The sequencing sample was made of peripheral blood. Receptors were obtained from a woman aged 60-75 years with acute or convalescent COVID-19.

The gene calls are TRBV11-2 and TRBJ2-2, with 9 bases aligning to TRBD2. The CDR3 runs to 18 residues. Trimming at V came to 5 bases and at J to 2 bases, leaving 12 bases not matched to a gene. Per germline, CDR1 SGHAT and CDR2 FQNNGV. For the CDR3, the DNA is TGTGCCAGCAGCCGTCGGGGTAGCGGGGGAGTCAACACCGGGGAGCTGTTTTTT. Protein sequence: CASSRRGSGGVNTGELFF.

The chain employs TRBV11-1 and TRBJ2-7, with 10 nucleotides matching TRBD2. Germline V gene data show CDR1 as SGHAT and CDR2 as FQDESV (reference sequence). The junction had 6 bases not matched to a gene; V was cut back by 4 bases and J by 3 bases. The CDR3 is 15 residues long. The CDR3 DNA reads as TGTGCCAGCAGCTATAGCGGGGGGTACCTCTACGAGCAGTACTTC. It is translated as CASSYSGGYLYEQYF.

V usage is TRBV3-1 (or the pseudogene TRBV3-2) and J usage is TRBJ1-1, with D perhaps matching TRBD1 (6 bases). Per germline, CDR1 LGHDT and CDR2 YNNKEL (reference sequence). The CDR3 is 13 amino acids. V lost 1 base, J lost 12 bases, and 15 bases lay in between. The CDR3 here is CASSQVRGGKSFF. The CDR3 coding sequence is TGTGCCAGCAGCCAAGTTAGGGGGGGCAAGTCTTTCTTT.

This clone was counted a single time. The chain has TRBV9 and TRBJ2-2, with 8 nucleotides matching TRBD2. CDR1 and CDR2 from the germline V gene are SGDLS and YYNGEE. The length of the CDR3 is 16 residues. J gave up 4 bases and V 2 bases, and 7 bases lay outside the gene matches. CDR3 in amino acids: CASSVGGRGGTGELFF. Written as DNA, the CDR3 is TGTGCCAGCAGCGTGGGTGGACGGGGGGGCACCGGGGAGCTGTTTTTT.

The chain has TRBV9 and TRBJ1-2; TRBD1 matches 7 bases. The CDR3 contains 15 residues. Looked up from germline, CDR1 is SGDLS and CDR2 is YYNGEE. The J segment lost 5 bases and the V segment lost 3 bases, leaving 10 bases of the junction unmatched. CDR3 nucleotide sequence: TGTGCCAGCAGCGAGGGACAGCCGATCCCTTATGGCTACACCTTC. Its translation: CASSEGQPIPYGYTF.

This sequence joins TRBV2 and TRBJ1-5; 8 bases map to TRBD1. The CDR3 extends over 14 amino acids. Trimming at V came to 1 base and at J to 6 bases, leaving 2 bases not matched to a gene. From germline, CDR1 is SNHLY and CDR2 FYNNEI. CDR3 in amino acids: CASSEGTGFQPQHF. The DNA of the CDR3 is TGTGCCAGCAGTGAAGGGACAGGGTTTCAGCCCCAGCATTTT.

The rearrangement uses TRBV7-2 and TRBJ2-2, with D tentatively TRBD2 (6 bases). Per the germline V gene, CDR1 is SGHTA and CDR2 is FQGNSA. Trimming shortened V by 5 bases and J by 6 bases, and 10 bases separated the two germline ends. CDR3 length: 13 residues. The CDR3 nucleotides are TGTGCCAGCAGCCAGACTAGGTCCGGGGAGCTGTTTTTT. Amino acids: CASSQTRSGELFF. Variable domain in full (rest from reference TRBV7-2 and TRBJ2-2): GAGVSQSPSNKVTEKGKDVELRCDPISGHTALYWYRQSLGQGLEFLIYFQGNSAPDKSGLPSDRFSAERTGGSVSTLTIQRTQQEDSAVYLCASSQTRSGELFFGEGSRLTVL.

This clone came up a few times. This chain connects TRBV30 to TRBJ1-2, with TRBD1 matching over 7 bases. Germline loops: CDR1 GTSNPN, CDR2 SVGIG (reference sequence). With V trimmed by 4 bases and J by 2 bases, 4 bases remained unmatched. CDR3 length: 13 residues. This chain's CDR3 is CAWTPTGNYGYTF. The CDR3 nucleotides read TGTGCCTGGACCCCGACAGGGAACTATGGCTACACCTTC.

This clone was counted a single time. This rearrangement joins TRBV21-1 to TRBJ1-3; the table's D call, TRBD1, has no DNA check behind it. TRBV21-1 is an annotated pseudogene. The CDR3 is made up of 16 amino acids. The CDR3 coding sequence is TGTGCCAGCAGCAAAGGGGCAGGGAACTCTGGAAACACCATATATTTT. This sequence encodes CASSKGAGNSGNTIYF.

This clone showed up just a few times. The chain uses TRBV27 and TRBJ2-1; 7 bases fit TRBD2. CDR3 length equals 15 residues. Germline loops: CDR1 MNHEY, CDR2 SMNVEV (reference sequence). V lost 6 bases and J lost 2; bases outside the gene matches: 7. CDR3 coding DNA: TGTGCCAGCAGCTTGGCGGGGGACGCCTACAATGAGCAGTTCTTC. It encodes CASSLAGDAYNEQFF.

The CDR3 here is CASSSTTRQGAHGYTF. CDR3 coding DNA: TGTGCCAGCAGCTCTACTACCCGACAGGGGGCGCATGGCTACACCTTC. This sequence joins TRBV3-1 (or the pseudogene TRBV3-2) and TRBJ1-2; 10 positions agree with TRBD1. V lost 5 bases to trimming and J lost 6 bases; unmatched junction nucleotides: 12. Germline values: CDR1 LGHDT, CDR2 YNNKEL (reference sequence). This CDR3 contains 16 residues.

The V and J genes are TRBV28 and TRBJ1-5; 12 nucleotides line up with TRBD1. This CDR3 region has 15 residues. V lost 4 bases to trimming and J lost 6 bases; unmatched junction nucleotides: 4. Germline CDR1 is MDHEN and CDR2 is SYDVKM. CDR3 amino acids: CASSSGTGGGQPQHF. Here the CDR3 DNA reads TGTGCCAGCAGTTCCGGGACAGGGGGCGGTCAGCCCCAGCATTTT.

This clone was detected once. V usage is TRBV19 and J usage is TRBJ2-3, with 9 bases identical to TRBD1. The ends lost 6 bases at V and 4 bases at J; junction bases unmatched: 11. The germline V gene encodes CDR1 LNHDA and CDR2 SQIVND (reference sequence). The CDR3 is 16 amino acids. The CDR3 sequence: CASRPGQGRLADTQYF. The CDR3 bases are TGTGCCAGTAGGCCCGGACAGGGGAGGTTAGCAGATACGCAGTATTTT.

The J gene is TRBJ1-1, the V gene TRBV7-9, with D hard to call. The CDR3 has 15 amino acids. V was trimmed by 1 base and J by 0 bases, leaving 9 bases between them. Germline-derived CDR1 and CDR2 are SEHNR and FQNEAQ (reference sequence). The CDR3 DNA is TGTGCCAGCAGCTTAGTTTCAACAATGAACACTGAAGCTTTCTTT. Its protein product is CASSLVSTMNTEAFF.

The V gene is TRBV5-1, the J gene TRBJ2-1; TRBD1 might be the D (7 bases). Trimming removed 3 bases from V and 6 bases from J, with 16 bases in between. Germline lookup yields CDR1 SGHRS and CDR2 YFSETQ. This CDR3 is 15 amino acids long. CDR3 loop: CASSWRGAGGNEQFF. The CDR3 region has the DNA TGCGCCAGCAGCTGGAGGGGTGCAGGGGGCAATGAGCAGTTCTTC.

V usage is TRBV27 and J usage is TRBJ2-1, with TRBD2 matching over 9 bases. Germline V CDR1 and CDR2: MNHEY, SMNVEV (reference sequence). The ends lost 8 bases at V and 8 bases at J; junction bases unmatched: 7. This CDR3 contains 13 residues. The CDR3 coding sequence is TGTGCCAGCGGAGGCGGGGGGGGCTATGAGCAGTTCTTC. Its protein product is CASGGGGGYEQFF.

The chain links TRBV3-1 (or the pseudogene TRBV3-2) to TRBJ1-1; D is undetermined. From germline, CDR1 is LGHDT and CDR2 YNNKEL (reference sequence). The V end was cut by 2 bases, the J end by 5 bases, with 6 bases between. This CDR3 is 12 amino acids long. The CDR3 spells CASSQTGTEAFF. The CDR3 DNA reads TGTGCCAGCAGCCAAACCGGTACTGAAGCTTTCTTT.

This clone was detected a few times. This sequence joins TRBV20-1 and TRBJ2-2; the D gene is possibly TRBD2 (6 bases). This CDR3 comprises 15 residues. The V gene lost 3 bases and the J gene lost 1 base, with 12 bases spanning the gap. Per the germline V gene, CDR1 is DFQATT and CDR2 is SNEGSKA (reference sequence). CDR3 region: CSASILRGNTGELFF. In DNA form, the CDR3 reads TGCAGTGCTAGTATACTGCGGGGGAACACCGGGGAGCTGTTTTTT.

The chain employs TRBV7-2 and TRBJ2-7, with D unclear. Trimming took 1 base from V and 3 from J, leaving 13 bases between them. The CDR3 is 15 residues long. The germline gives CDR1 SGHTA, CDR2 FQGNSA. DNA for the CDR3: TGTGCCAGCAGCTTAGGGTGGGCAGGTGGCTACGAGCAGTACTTC. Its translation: CASSLGWAGGYEQYF. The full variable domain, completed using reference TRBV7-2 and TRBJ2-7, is GAGVSQSPSNKVTEKGKDVELRCDPISGHTALYWYRQSLGQGLEFLIYFQGNSAPDKSGLPSDRFSAERTGGSVSTLTIQRTQQEDSAVYLCASSLGWAGGYEQYFGPGTRLTVT.

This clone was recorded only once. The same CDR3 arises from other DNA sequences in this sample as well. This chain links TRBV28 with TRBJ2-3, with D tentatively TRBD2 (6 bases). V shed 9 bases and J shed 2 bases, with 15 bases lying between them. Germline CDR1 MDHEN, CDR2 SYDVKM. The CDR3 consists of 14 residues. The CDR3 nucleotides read TGTGCCAGTACCCCGGGGGATTCCACAGATACGCAGTATTTT. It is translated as CASTPGDSTDTQYF.

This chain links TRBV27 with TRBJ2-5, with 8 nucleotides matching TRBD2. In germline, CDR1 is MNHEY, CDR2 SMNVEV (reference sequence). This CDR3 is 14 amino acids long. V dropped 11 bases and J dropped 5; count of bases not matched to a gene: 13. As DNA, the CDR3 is TGTGCCCGTGGGGGCGGGGGGCCAGTGGAGACCCAGTACTTC. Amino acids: CARGGGGPVETQYF.